The TCR beta chain described here comes from a study of a mutant IDH1 vaccine in newly diagnosed glioma. The overall study: Patients arrived already treated with radiotherapy, temozolomide, or both, most having had both.

Assay: immunoSEQ multiplex PCR; the TCRdb copy retains only in-frame clones and omits some. The top ten clones hold roughly 5% of a sample with tens of thousands of clones, roughly four fifths of them seen once. Points on this clone: Its matching antigen is unknown.

Trimming shortened V by 3 bases and J by 0 bases, and 9 bases separated the two germline ends. From germline, CDR1 is SNHLY and CDR2 FYNNEI. The CDR3 is 15 residues long. The time point here: week 35, safety follow-up. What each vaccine dose contained was 300 ug of mutant IDH1 20-mer peptide, accompanied by topical imiquimod. Tumors from donors were new WHO grade 3 or 4 IDH1-mutant astrocytomas with ATRX loss. The chain links TRBV2 to TRBJ1-5; D might be TRBD1 (5 bases). This receptor was identified in a man aged 35-49 years with glioma. Sequenced material: PBMCs, taken from a glioma patient whose treatment included an IDH1 peptide vaccine. The CDR3 reads CASSERDYSNQPQHF. The CDR3, as DNA: TGTGCCAGCAGTGAGAGGGACTATAGCAATCAGCCCCAGCATTTT.